This passage covers 29 T cell receptor beta chains from one sample sequenced in a study of T cell responses to AZD1222 COVID-19 vaccine listed by TCRdb under 2021. In light of the paper, this sample's time point label describes: baseline before first vaccination. Library preparation was by the immunoSEQ multiplex PCR assay. The clones in this table, taken by TCRdb from immuneACCESS, are in-frame only. Not every clone is retained; where verified, under half of the shortfall comes from an unresolved V gene, and the cause of the rest is unknown. The sample contains roughly 110,000 clones, around 91% of them found a single time. Around 20% of the sample belongs to the ten largest clones. This specimen consisted of peripheral blood, obtained on day 0 of AZD1222 vaccination. Receptor source: an adult in good health.

The rearrangement links TRBV4-3 to TRBJ2-7, with D possibly matching TRBD2 (7 bases). CDR1 LGHNA and CDR2 YSLEER come from the germline V gene. The CDR3 consists of 17 residues. V was cut by 4 bases and J by 7 bases, with 26 bases left in between. CDR3 amino acids: CASSPQGWDYPPGEQYF. DNA for the CDR3: TGCGCCAGCAGCCCACAGGGATGGGACTACCCGCCCGGGGAGCAGTACTTC.

The chain uses TRBV19 and TRBJ1-1; D is unclear. The germline gives CDR1 LNHDA, CDR2 SQIVND (reference sequence). The V and J ends lost 8 bases and 7 bases respectively, with 11 bases between them. This CDR3 spans 11 amino acids. The CDR3 spells CASWAVGEAFF. The CDR3 coding sequence is TGTGCCAGTTGGGCAGTGGGTGAAGCTTTCTTT.

This clone occurred a few times. This chain joins TRBV20-1 and TRBJ2-2, with 8 positions matching TRBD1. The germline gives CDR1 DFQATT, CDR2 SNEGSKA (reference sequence). V was clipped by 3 bases and J by 6 bases; unmatched bases: 6. The CDR3 contains 14 residues. The CDR3 bases are TGCAGTGCTAGTTCGGACAGGGAACCCGGGGAGCTGTTTTTT. This codes for CSASSDREPGELFF.

The CDR3 nucleotides are TGTGCCAGTAGTAGGACGGGCCTCGCGAACACCGGGGAGCTGTTTTTT. This gives the protein CASSRTGLANTGELFF. This rearrangement joins TRBV19 to TRBJ2-2; D remains ambiguous. CDR3 length equals 16 residues. The germline CDR1 and CDR2 sequences are LNHDA and SQIVND (reference sequence). V gave up 4 bases and J gave up 0 bases, with 12 bases separating them.

The V call is TRBV12-3 or TRBV12-4, the J call TRBJ2-7; D remains ambiguous. The CDR3 extends over 13 amino acids. V was shortened by 8 bases and J by 3 bases, with 14 bases between the two germline ends. Here the CDR3 DNA reads TGTGCCAGCGGACCTCCGAGTGGCTACGAGCAGTACTTC. Protein sequence: CASGPPSGYEQYF.

By frequency in the sample, this clone is medium-sized. The chain combines TRBV6-1 with TRBJ2-6; no definite D call. The germline CDR1 and CDR2 sequences are MNHNS and SASEGT. V dropped 2 bases and J dropped 1 base, with 6 bases sitting between them. The CDR3 has 15 amino acids. CDR3 coding DNA: TGTGCCAGCAGTGAACTATCTTCTGGGGCCAACGTCCTGACTTTC. Residues: CASSELSSGANVLTF.

This chain links TRBV7-2 with TRBJ2-3, with TRBD2 as a possible D gene (5 bases). Germline CDR1 SGHTA, CDR2 FQGNSA. V was pared by 5 bases and J by 3 bases, with 15 bases between. This CDR3 is built from 15 residues. CDR3 bases: TGTGCCAGCAGCGCGCAAAGAACGGGGACAGATACGCAGTATTTT. Amino acids: CASSAQRTGTDTQYF. Full variable domain (remainder filled in from reference TRBV7-2 and TRBJ2-3): GAGVSQSPSNKVTEKGKDVELRCDPISGHTALYWYRQSLGQGLEFLIYFQGNSAPDKSGLPSDRFSAERTGGSVSTLTIQRTQQEDSAVYLCASSAQRTGTDTQYFGPGTRLTVL.

This chain connects TRBV4-3 to TRBJ1-1; 11 positions agree with TRBD1. Germline V CDR1 and CDR2: LGHNA, YSLEER. The CDR3 has 16 residues. The junction had 15 bases not matched to a gene; V was cut back by 4 bases and J by 11 bases. The CDR3 nucleotides read TGCGCCAGCAGCCGCGAAACAGGGACAGGGGGGGCGATGGCTTTCTTT. Amino acids: CASSRETGTGGAMAFF.

The chain employs TRBV6-2 or TRBV6-3 and TRBJ2-3, with 10 bases identical to TRBD2. This CDR3 comprises 15 residues. Trimming took 3 bases from V and 4 from J; bases not matched to a gene: 4. From germline, CDR1 is MNHEY and CDR2 SVGEGT. Here the CDR3 reads CASSYSGGKSDTQYF. The CDR3 DNA reads as TGTGCCAGCAGTTATAGCGGGGGGAAGTCAGATACGCAGTATTTT.

In DNA form, the CDR3 reads TGTGCCAGCAGTTACTCGCCTCAGCGGGGGGCCACAGATACGCAGTATTTT. Amino acids: CASSYSPQRGATDTQYF. The rearrangement links TRBV6-2 or TRBV6-3 to TRBJ2-3; TRBD2 matches 9 bases. From germline, CDR1 is MNHEY and CDR2 SVGEGT. This CDR3 comprises 17 residues. V was clipped by 0 bases and J by 2 bases; unmatched bases: 6.

The chain couples TRBV9 to TRBJ1-2; TRBD1 agrees at 8 bases. Trimming removed 3 bases from V and 6 bases from J; junction bases left unmatched: 4. Germline-derived CDR1 and CDR2 are SGDLS and YYNGEE. CDR3 length: 13 amino acids. The CDR3 DNA is TGTGCCAGCAGCGGATGGACAGGGAATGGCTACACCTTC. It yields the protein CASSGWTGNGYTF.

The chain carries TRBV27 and TRBJ2-7; 8 bases are shared with TRBD1. CDR1 MNHEY and CDR2 SMNVEV come from the germline V gene (reference sequence). CDR3 length: 15 residues. V lost 4 bases to trimming and J lost 2 bases; unmatched junction nucleotides: 7. The CDR3 reads CASSYLGQGAYEQYF. The CDR3 DNA sequence: TGTGCCAGCAGTTACCTTGGACAGGGCGCCTACGAGCAGTACTTC.

DNA for the CDR3: TGTGCCAGCAGTTTAAAGGCCGTAGAGACCCAGTACTTC. Its translation: CASSLKAVETQYF. The rearrangement joins TRBV12-3 or TRBV12-4 to TRBJ2-5; D not resolved. V lost 2 bases to trimming and J lost 4 bases, with 8 bases between them. The length of the CDR3 is 13 residues.

The chain links TRBV6-2 or TRBV6-3 to TRBJ2-5; perhaps TRBD1 as D (6 bases). Trimming left V 2 bases short and J 1 base short, with 17 bases between. CDR3 length equals 17 residues. Germline CDR1 reads MNHEY; CDR2 reads SVGEGT. CDR3 nucleotide sequence: TGTGCCAGCAGTTACCCCCAGGGGACGGGTATCCAAGAGACCCAGTACTTC. Protein: CASSYPQGTGIQETQYF.

This sequence joins TRBV9 and TRBJ1-1, with D maybe TRBD1 (6 bases). Trimming stripped 3 bases from V and 4 bases from J, with 13 bases between. The CDR3 has 14 amino acids. CDR1 SGDLS and CDR2 YYNGEE come from the germline V gene. For the CDR3, the DNA is TGTGCCAGCAGCGCCAGGGGTCTCTCCACTGAAGCTTTCTTT. Its protein product is CASSARGLSTEAFF. The full variable domain, with the rest looked up from reference TRBV9 and TRBJ1-1, is DSGVTQTPKHLITATGQRVTLRCSPRSGDLSVYWYQQSLDQGLQFLIQYYNGEERAKGNILERFSAQQFPDLHSELNLSSLELGDSALYFCASSARGLSTEAFFGQGTRLTVV.

The chain has TRBV14 and TRBJ2-2; D ambiguous. V lost 2 bases and J lost 3, with 7 bases in between. This CDR3 is 14 amino acids long. Germline CDR1 is SGHDN and CDR2 is FVKESK. The CDR3 is CASSQLPDTGELFF. CDR3 DNA: TGTGCCAGCAGCCAACTGCCTGACACCGGGGAGCTGTTTTTT.

There are a few counts of this clone. The J gene is TRBJ1-5, the V gene TRBV19; D is unclear. The CDR3 totals 13 residues. CDR1 LNHDA and CDR2 SQIVND come from the germline V gene (reference sequence). With 4 bases removed from V and 6 bases from J, the gap between germline ends came to 10 bases. The CDR3 DNA follows: TGTGCCAGTAGTAAGATACGGGGTCAGCCCCAGCATTTT. It is translated as CASSKIRGQPQHF.

The chain recombines TRBV27 with TRBJ2-1; 7 positions match TRBD2. The germline gives CDR1 MNHEY, CDR2 SMNVEV (reference sequence). The V segment lost 4 bases and the J segment 4 bases; nucleotides outside the gene matches: 4. The CDR3 runs 14 residues. The CDR3 spells CASSWSGTYNEQFF. The CDR3 DNA follows: TGTGCCAGCAGTTGGAGCGGGACGTACAATGAGCAGTTCTTC.

The chain combines TRBV13 with TRBJ1-1, with D perhaps matching TRBD1 (6 bases). V gave up 8 bases and J gave up 7 bases, with 20 bases separating them. The CDR3 is 14 amino acids. CDR1 PRHDT and CDR2 FYEKMQ come from the germline V gene (reference sequence). CDR3 residues: CASARAQGSGEAFF. For the CDR3, the DNA is TGTGCCAGCGCTAGAGCACAGGGTTCGGGTGAAGCTTTCTTT.

V and J are TRBV12-3 or TRBV12-4 and TRBJ1-5; 8 bases match TRBD1. Losses at the gene ends were 6 bases for V and 8 bases for J; bases not matched to a gene: 6. The CDR3 consists of 13 residues. The CDR3 nucleotides read TGTGCCAGCAGACGGACAGGGCTGGAGCCCCAGCATTTT. This encodes CASRRTGLEPQHF.

This chain links TRBV10-3 with TRBJ2-3; no clear D gene. The CDR3 is 14 residues long. Trimming removed 4 bases from V and 1 base from J, with 9 bases in between. Germline V lookup: CDR1 ENHRY, CDR2 SYGVKD. The CDR3 bases are TGTGCCATCAGTGTAGACTCCCGCACAGATACGCAGTATTTT. Its protein is CAISVDSRTDTQYF.

V usage is TRBV7-9 and J usage is TRBJ1-4, with unresolved D. The V gene's germline CDR1 is SEHNR and CDR2 FQNEAQ (reference sequence). CDR3 size: 13 residues. V was trimmed by 5 bases and J by 6 bases, leaving 10 bases between them. The CDR3 protein is CASSADGYEKLFF. DNA of the CDR3: TGTGCCAGCAGCGCGGACGGATATGAAAAACTGTTTTTT.

The chain couples TRBV13 to TRBJ1-1; a possible D gene is TRBD1 (5 bases). V was cut by 1 base and J by 6 bases, with 9 bases left in between. The CDR3 contains 13 residues. The germline CDR1 and CDR2 sequences are PRHDT and FYEKMQ (reference sequence). CDR3 in amino acids: CASSLERGAEAFF. In DNA form, the CDR3 reads TGTGCCAGCAGCTTAGAAAGGGGAGCTGAAGCTTTCTTT.

This chain links TRBV2 with TRBJ2-7; no firm D call. The CDR3 extends over 11 amino acids. V was shortened by 8 bases and J by 2 bases, with 7 bases between the two germline ends. Germline V gene sequence: CDR1 SNHLY, CDR2 FYNNEI. CDR3 DNA: TGTGCCAGCGCAGCCACCTACGAGCAGTACTTC. Amino acid sequence: CASAATYEQYF. Complete variable domain (other parts from reference TRBV2 and TRBJ2-7): EPEVTQTPSHQVTQMGQEVILRCVPISNHLYFYWYRQILGQKVEFLVSFYNNEISEKSEIFDDQFSVERPDGSNFTLKIRSTKLEDSAMYFCASAATYEQYFGPGTRLTVT.

The chain is built from TRBV9 and TRBJ2-5; the D gene is possibly TRBD2 (6 bases). The CDR3 sequence is 15 residues long. V lost 4 bases, J lost 2 bases, and 15 bases lay in between. CDR1 and CDR2 (germline): SGDLS, YYNGEE. The CDR3 reads CASSTSGGDQETQYF. The CDR3 region has the DNA TGTGCCAGCAGCACCTCGGGCGGGGATCAAGAGACCCAGTACTTC.

This clone was seen only a few times. The gene calls are TRBV6-2 or TRBV6-3 and TRBJ2-2, with D perhaps given as TRBD1 or TRBD2 (5 bases each). The V gene's germline CDR1 is MNHEY and CDR2 SVGEGT. V was trimmed by 5 bases and J by 2 bases, leaving 24 bases between them. CDR3 length: 19 residues. CDR3 DNA sequence: TGTGCCAGCAGTCTACCTTACCTGTGGGGGAGAAGAAACACCGGGGAGCTGTTTTTT. Translation: CASSLPYLWGRRNTGELFF.

This rearrangement joins TRBV7-2 to TRBJ1-5; weak D call: TRBD1 (5 bases). V gave up 2 bases and J gave up 6 bases, with 14 bases separating them. CDR3 length equals 15 residues. In germline, CDR1 is SGHTA, CDR2 FQGNSA. This chain's CDR3 is CASSLQGEEFQPQHF. DNA of the CDR3: TGTGCCAGCAGCTTACAGGGTGAGGAATTTCAGCCCCAGCATTTT.

V is TRBV4-2 and J is TRBJ2-6; 7 nucleotides align to TRBD1. CDR1 and CDR2 (germline): LGHNA, YNFKEQ. This CDR3 is 18 amino acids long. Germline trimming cut 2 bases from V and 1 base from J; bases unmatched to any gene: 8. CDR3 sequence: CASSQRPQTGSGANVLTF. DNA for the CDR3: TGTGCCAGCAGCCAAAGGCCCCAGACAGGGTCTGGGGCCAACGTCCTGACTTTC.

Note on this clone: Distinct nucleotide sequences in the sample also encode this CDR3. The rearrangement joins TRBV5-4 to TRBJ2-1, with 11 nucleotides matching TRBD2. Trimming took 4 bases from V and 4 from J; bases not matched to a gene: 4. Germline CDR1 is SGHNT and CDR2 is YYREEE (reference sequence). The CDR3 covers 15 residues. The CDR3 protein is CASSPGLADYNEQFF. DNA for the CDR3: TGTGCCAGCAGCCCGGGACTAGCGGATTACAATGAGCAGTTCTTC.